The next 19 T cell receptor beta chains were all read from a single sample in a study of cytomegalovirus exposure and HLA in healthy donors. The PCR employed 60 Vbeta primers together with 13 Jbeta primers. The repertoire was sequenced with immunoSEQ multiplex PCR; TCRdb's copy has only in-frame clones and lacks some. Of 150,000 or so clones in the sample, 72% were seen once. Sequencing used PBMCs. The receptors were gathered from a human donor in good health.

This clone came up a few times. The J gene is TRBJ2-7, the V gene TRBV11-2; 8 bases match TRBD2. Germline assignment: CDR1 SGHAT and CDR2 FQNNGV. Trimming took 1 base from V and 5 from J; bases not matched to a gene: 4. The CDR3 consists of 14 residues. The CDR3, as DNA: TGTGCCAGCAGCTTAGCGGGGGGGCCCAACGAGCAGTACTTC. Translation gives CASSLAGGPNEQYF.

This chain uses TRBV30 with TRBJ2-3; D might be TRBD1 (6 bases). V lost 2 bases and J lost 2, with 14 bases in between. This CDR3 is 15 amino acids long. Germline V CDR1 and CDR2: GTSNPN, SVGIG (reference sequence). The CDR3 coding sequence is TGTGCCTGGAGTAGAGGACAGAGAAACACAGATACGCAGTATTTT. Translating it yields CAWSRGQRNTDTQYF. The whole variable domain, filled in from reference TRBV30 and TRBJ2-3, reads SQTIHQWPATLVQPVGSPLSLECTVEGTSNPNLYWYRQAAGRGLQLLFYSVGIGQISSEVPQNLSASRPQDRQFILSSKKLLLSDSGFYLCAWSRGQRNTDTQYFGPGTRLTVL.

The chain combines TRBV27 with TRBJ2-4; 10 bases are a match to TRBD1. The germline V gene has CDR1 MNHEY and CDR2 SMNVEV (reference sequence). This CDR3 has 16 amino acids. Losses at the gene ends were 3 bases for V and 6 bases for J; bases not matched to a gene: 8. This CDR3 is CASSLSGQGVLNIQYF. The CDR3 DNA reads TGTGCCAGCAGTTTGTCCGGACAGGGGGTTTTAAACATTCAGTACTTC.

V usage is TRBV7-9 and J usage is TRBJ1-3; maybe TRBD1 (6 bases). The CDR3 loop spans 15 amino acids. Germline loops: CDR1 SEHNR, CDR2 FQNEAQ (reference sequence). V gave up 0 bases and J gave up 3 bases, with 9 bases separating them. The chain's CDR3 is CASSLAQGFGNTIYF. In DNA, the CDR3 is TGTGCCAGCAGCTTAGCCCAGGGGTTTGGAAACACCATATATTTT.

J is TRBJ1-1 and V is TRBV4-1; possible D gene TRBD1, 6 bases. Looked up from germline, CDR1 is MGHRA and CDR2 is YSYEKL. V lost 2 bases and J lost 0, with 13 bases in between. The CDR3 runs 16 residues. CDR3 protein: CASSQMTGRVNTEAFF. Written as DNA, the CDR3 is TGCGCCAGCAGCCAAATGACAGGCCGAGTGAACACTGAAGCTTTCTTT.

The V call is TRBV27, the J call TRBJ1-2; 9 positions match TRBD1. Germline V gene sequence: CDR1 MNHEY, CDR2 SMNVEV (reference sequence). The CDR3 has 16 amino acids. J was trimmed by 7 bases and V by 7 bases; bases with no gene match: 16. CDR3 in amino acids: CASTPGTGYGLCGYTF. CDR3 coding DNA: TGTGCCAGCACCCCAGGGACAGGGTATGGACTGTGTGGCTACACCTTC.

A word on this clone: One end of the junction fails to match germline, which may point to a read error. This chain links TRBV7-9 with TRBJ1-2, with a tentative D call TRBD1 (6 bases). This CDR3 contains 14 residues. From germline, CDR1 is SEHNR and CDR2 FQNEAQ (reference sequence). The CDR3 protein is CSSTLHRDNYGYTF. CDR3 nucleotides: TGTTCCAGCACCCTCCACAGGGATAACTATGGCTACACCTTC.

CDR3 sequence (DNA): TGTGCCAGCAGCTCATGGGACAGGGGGCGCCGAGAAAGCACCGGGGAGCTGTTTTTT. Translating it yields CASSSWDRGRRESTGELFF. The rearrangement uses TRBV11-2 and TRBJ2-2, with TRBD1 matching 12 bases. After removal of 4 bases from V and 4 bases from J, the junction contained 13 bases not matched to a gene. The germline V gene encodes CDR1 SGHAT and CDR2 FQNNGV. CDR3 size: 19 residues.

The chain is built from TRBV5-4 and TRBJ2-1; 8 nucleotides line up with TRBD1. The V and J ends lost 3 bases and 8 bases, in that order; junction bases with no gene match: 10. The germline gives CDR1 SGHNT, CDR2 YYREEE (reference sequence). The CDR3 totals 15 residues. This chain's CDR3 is CASSSRTGLGDEQFF. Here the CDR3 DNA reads TGTGCCAGCAGCTCCCGGACAGGGCTGGGCGATGAGCAGTTCTTC.

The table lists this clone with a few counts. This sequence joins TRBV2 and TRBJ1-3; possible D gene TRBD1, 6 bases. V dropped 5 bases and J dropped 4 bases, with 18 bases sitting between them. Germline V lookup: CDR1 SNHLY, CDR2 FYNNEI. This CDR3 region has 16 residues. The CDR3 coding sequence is TGTGCCAGCAGTCCCCCTAGTGGGCAGGGGGGAAACACCATATATTTT. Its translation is CASSPPSGQGGNTIYF.

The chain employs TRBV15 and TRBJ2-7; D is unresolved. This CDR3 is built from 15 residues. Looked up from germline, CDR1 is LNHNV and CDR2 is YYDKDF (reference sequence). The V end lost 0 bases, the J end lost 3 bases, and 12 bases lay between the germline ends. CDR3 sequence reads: CATSRDPYRDYEQYF. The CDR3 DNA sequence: TGTGCCACCAGCAGAGATCCCTATAGAGACTACGAGCAGTACTTC.

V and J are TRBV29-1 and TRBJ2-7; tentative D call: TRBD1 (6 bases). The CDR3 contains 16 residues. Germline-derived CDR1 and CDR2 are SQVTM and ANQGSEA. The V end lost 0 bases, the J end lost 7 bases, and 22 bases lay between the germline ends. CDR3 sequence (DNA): TGCAGCGTTGAAGATTCGCCCGCTGGTAGTACAGGGGAGCAGTACTTC. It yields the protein CSVEDSPAGSTGEQYF.

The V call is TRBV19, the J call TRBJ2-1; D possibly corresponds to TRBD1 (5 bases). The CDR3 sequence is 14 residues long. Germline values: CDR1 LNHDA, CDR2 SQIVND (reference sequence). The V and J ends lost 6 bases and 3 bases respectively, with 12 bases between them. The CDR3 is CASRPTGSYNEQFF. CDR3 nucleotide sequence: TGTGCCAGTAGGCCAACAGGAAGCTACAATGAGCAGTTCTTC.

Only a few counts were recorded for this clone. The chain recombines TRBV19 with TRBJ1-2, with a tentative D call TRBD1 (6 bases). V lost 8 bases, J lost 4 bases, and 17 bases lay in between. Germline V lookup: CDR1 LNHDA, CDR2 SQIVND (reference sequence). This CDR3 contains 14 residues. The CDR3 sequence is CASSPQGGGYGYTF. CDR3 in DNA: TGTGCCAGTTCCCCCCAGGGAGGGGGCTATGGCTACACCTTC.

The CDR3 DNA is TGTGCCAGCAGCGATCGGACAGAACTATACTCTGGAAACACCATATATTTT. It yields the protein CASSDRTELYSGNTIYF. This chain connects TRBV5-8 to TRBJ1-3; possibly TRBD1 for D (6 bases). Trimming took off 4 bases at V and 0 bases at J, with 17 bases between the two ends. Germline V gives CDR1 SGHTS, CDR2 YDEGEE. This CDR3 contains 17 residues.

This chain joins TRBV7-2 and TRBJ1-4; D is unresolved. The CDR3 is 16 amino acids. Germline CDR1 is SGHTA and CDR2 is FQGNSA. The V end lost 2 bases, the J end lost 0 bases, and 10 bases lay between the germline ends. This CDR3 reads CASSLYYLATNEKLFF. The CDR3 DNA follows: TGTGCCAGCAGCTTATACTACCTCGCAACTAATGAAAAACTGTTTTTT.

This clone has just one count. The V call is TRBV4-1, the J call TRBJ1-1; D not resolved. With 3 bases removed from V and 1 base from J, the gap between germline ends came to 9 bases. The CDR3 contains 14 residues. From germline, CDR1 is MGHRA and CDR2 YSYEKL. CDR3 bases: TGCGCCAGCAGCCATTTTCGGAGGAACACTGAAGCTTTCTTT. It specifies CASSHFRRNTEAFF.

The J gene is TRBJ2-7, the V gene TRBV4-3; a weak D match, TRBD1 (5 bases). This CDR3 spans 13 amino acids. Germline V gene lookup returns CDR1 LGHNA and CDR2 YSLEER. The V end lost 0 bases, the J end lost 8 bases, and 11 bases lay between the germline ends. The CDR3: CASSQEWGQKQYF. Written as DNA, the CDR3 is TGCGCCAGCAGCCAAGAGTGGGGCCAGAAGCAGTACTTC.

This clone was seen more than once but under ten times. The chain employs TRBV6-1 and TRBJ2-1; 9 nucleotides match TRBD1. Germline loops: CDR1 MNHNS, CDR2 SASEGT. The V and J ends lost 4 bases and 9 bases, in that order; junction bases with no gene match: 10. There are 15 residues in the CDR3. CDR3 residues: CASSGYRGRGGEQFF. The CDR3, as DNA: TGTGCCAGCAGTGGATACAGGGGGCGAGGAGGTGAGCAGTTCTTC.